This paragraph covers one T cell receptor (beta chain) sequence. Its antigen is not yet known. The record has no base qualities; no much larger clone is one base away. A single peripheral blood draw of around 120 mL on average was collected from each donor into heparinised tubes. Naive, central memory, regulatory and stem cell-like memory CD4+ T cells were sorted on a BD FACSAria II using a panel including CD45RO, CCR7, CD25, CD127, CD95 and CD27. Purity was above 95% for every sorted population. PBMCs were isolated right away by Lymphoprep density gradient centrifugation and were stained directly, without culture. Samples were stained and sorted in pairs, with one healthy donor and one patient per experiment, so that batch effects were minimized. This entry belongs to a study of beta chain features in type 1 diabetes listed by TCRdb under 2018. For the study in its entirety: Mean age, gender distribution, total cell number and subset yield were not different between patients and healthy donors. A total of about 100,000,000 sorted cells were examined across all samples, and RNA yield correlated strongly with the number of cells per subset. The study compared the TCRB repertoires of sorted circulating CD4+ T cell subsets in recently diagnosed type 1 diabetes patients with those in matched healthy donors. Naive and central memory subsets were obtained from all 28 donors, but regulatory and stem cell-like memory subsets were isolated from only 8 patients and 8 healthy donors.

All of the isolated RNA was reverse transcribed with the High Capacity cDNA Reverse Transcription Kit, so expressed TCRB transcripts were sequenced. Naive, central memory and regulatory T cell samples underwent deep immunoSEQ sequencing, averaging around 3.7 million total reads per sample. After sorted cells were lysed in RLT buffer, RNA was extracted with DNase-treated RNeasy Micro or Mini kits, with the choice depending on cell number. Each cell subset was processed on its own to prevent cross-contamination, while patient and healthy donor samples were processed together. TCRB sequences were amplified from cDNA with the immunoSEQ multiplex PCR, producing 87-bp fragments spanning the CDR3 region. Amplicons were sequenced on the Illumina HiSeq platform. As for how the authors treated the data: PCR bias was computationally corrected using synthetic template baselines, reads within Hamming distance 2 were collapsed, and singletons that could not be merged were discarded. By aligning reads against IMGT, V, D and J genes, CDR3 length, and insertions or deletions at six rearrangement sites were assigned. Clonotype counts were normalized to sorted cell number within each subset before computing true diversity and Gini coefficients with the tcR R package. The overlap coefficient, calculated on TCRB nucleotide sequences, was used to measure repertoire sharing. Out-of-frame TCRB sequences from naive cells were analyzed as a proxy for the pre-selection repertoire. TCRdb limited this immuneACCESS table to in-frame rearrangements with V and J called. A share of clones is missing; checked studies link under half to unresolved V genes, and the rest is unexplained. V, J and clone size derive from that table, while D and trimming were established from the DNA sequence. This sample gives approximately 380,000 clones in total; approximately 16% of them show up just once. 0.019% of the sample belongs to the ten largest clones.

Overall study results and their limits: HLA sub-analyses involved small numbers of individuals, so any influence of HLA type on TCRB rearrangement remained unresolved. At VDJ recombination sites, type 1 diabetes patients had fewer insertions and more deleted nucleotides, which implies abnormalities in thymic rearrangement. Shorter templates might have been favored by PCR, but patient and control samples were amplified and corrected together, so both groups would have been affected equally by any skew. In all four CD4+ subsets, TCRB CDR3 length was moderately but significantly shorter in type 1 diabetes patients. Naive, central memory and regulatory TCRB repertoires appeared more similar among patients than among healthy donors. Because cDNA was sequenced instead of genomic DNA, activated cells with high expression could be over-represented, although the groups did not differ in activation or CD3 levels.

V and J lose 3 bases and 0 bases, and a span of 16 bases separates them. The CDR3, cysteine through phenylalanine, is 17 amino acids long. Only the CDR3 portion is preserved as DNA: 51 bases, with reading frame beginning at the first base. CDR1 and CDR2, per the germline V gene, are SGHDN and FVKESK. The sample taken for sequencing was naive CD4+ T cells from blood. The cell subset or site label of this sample denotes: true naive CD4+ T cells. The sequence was collected from a woman aged 18-29 years in good health. The chain is encoded by TRBV14 joined to TRBJ2-3, and the D gene may be TRBD2, 6 bases matching. CDR3 loop: CASSHPPASDSTDTQYF. The nucleotides read TGTGCCAGCAGCCATCCTCCCGCTAGCGATAGCACAGATACGCAGTATTTT.